One TCR beta chain is described in this entry. The CDR3 runs to 14 residues. Germline-derived CDR1 and CDR2 are SGHRS and YFSETQ. Trimming took off 4 bases at V and 3 bases at J, with 14 bases between the two ends. The assay was immunoSEQ multiplex PCR, and TCRdb's table has in-frame clones only and misses some. The data hold approximately 100,000 clones, with roughly 69% observed a single time. These data are taken from a study of blood T cell repertoires in COVID-19. This receptor was taken from a man aged 80 or over with acute or convalescent COVID-19. J is TRBJ2-7 and V is TRBV5-1; D is possibly TRBD1 (5 bases). What was sequenced was peripheral blood. Here the CDR3 DNA reads TGCGCCAGCAGCGTGGGGCAGGGTGGCTACGAGCAGTACTTC. It is translated as CASSVGQGGYEQYF.